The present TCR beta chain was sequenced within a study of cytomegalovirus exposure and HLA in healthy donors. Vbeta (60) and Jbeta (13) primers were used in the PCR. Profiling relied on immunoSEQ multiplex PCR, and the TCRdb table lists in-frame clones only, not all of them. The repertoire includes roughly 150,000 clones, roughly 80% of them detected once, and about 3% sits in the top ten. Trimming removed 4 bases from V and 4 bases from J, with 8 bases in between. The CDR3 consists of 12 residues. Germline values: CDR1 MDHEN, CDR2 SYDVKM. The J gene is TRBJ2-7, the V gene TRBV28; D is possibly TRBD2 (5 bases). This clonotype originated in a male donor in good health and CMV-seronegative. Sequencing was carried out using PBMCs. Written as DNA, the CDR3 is TGTGCCAGCAGTTCCCGAGGGTACGAGCAGTACTTC. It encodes CASSSRGYEQYF. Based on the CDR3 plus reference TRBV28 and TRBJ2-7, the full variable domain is DVKVTQSSRYLVKRTGEKVFLECVQDMDHENMFWYRQDPGLGLRLIYFSYDVKMKEKGDIPEGYSVSREKKERFSLILESASTNQTSMYLCASSSRGYEQYFGPGTRLTVT.